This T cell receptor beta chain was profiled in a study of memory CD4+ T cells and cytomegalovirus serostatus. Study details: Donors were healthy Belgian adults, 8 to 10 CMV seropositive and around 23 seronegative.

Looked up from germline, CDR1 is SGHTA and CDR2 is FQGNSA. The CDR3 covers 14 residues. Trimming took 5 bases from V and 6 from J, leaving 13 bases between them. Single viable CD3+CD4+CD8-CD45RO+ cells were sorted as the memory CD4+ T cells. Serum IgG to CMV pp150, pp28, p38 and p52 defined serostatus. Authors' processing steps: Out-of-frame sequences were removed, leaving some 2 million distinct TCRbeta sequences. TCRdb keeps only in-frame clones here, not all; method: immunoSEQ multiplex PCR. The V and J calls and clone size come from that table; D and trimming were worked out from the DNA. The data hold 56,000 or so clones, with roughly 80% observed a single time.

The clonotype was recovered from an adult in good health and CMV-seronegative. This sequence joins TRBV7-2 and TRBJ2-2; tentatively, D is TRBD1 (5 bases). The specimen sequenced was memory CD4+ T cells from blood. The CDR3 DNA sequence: TGTGCCAGCAGCGGCCAGGGCGGTTCCGGGGAGCTGTTTTTT. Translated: CASSGQGGSGELFF.